The present entry profiles one T cell receptor beta chain with its context. Its antigen is currently unknown. One end of the junction does not line up with germline, which may come from a read error. This specimen comes from a study of glioma-infiltrating T cells. Study-wide context: Low-grade gliomas were grade II; glioblastomas were grade IV at initial diagnosis.

Amplification of TCR alpha and beta CDR3 regions from RNA used iRepertoire nested multiplex PCR. TCRdb reanalysed the multiplex PCR reads using MiXCR and keeps one entry per CDR3 protein. The data show roughly 350,000 distinct CDR3 sequences, 35% to 45% seen once. Per the germline V gene, CDR1 is SGHNT and CDR2 is YYREEE (reference sequence). This CDR3 has 14 residues. Study results and limitations: Only very few CDR3 sequences appeared in both tissue and blood. A blood CDR3 motif signature was depleted in highly divergent patients.

V gene TRBV5-4 combines with J gene TRBJ1-2; TRBD1 matches at 10 bases. The source of this sequence is a human donor with low-grade glioma or glioblastoma, undergoing nonglioma brain surgery, or in good health (not recorded which). The sequenced material came from glioma tissue, nonneoplastic brain tissue, or PBMCs (not recorded which). Here the CDR3 DNA reads TGTGCTAGCAGCATGGACAGGGGGGTGTATGGCTACACCTTC. Its protein is CASSMDRGVYGYTF.